These 11 T cell receptor beta chains share one sample of origin, sequenced in a study of cytomegalovirus exposure and HLA in healthy donors. It was with 60 Vbeta and 13 Jbeta primers that the PCR ran. The data were produced by immunoSEQ multiplex PCR, yet TCRdb's version contains in-frame clones alone and is incomplete. This sample contains under 200,000 clones. Sequencing used PBMCs. All receptors come from a young man in good health and CMV-seronegative.

V gene TRBV4-1 combines with J gene TRBJ2-7; 9 positions match TRBD2. J was trimmed by 0 bases and V by 0 bases; bases with no gene match: 9. CDR1 is MGHRA and CDR2 is YSYEKL in the germline V gene. The CDR3 length is 18 residues. The CDR3 sequence is CASSQEPSSGISSYEQYF. CDR3 DNA: TGCGCCAGCAGCCAAGAACCTTCTAGCGGGATCAGCTCCTACGAGCAGTACTTC.

The chain has TRBV6-5 and TRBJ1-1, with D possibly being TRBD1 (5 bases). Germline V gene data show CDR1 as MNHEY and CDR2 as SVGAGI. The V end was cut by 4 bases, the J end by 1 base, with 7 bases between. This CDR3 is built from 13 residues. CDR3 in amino acids: CASSFQGNTEAFF. The CDR3, as DNA: TGTGCCAGCAGTTTTCAGGGGAACACTGAAGCTTTCTTT.

A remark on this clone: Relative to the germline gene, one junction end is altered; a read error may explain this. CDR3 bases: TGTGCCTGGAGTGGGCAGCGTAATGAAAAACCGTTTTTT. Translation gives CAWSGQRNEKPFF. The chain links TRBV30 to TRBJ1-4; D uncertain. From germline, CDR1 is GTSNPN and CDR2 SVGIG (reference sequence). The CDR3 is made up of 13 amino acids.

V usage is TRBV4-2 and J usage is TRBJ2-2; D gene ambiguous. V dropped 0 bases and J dropped 7 bases, with 6 bases sitting between them. CDR3 length equals 13 residues. Looked up from germline, CDR1 is LGHNA and CDR2 is YNFKEQ. The CDR3, as DNA: TGTGCCAGCAGCCAAGATTACGGCGGGGAGCTGTTTTTT. The encoded protein is CASSQDYGGELFF.

The rearrangement uses TRBV6-1 and TRBJ2-1; 7 positions agree with TRBD2. Germline-derived CDR1 and CDR2 are MNHNS and SASEGT. The V segment lost 5 bases and the J segment 5 bases; nucleotides outside the gene matches: 9. The CDR3 is 15 residues long. For the CDR3, the DNA is TGTGCCAGCAGTCCGCGCCGTGCGGGAGACAATGAGCAGTTCTTC. Translating it yields CASSPRRAGDNEQFF.

This sequence joins TRBV2 and TRBJ2-6; D possibly corresponds to TRBD2 (6 bases). This CDR3 has 14 residues. The germline CDR1 and CDR2 sequences are SNHLY and FYNNEI. V was trimmed by 8 bases and J by 0 bases, leaving 8 bases between them. The CDR3 spells CASWRVSGANVLTF. The CDR3 DNA reads as TGTGCCAGCTGGAGGGTCTCTGGGGCCAACGTCCTGACTTTC.

The chain couples TRBV5-4 to TRBJ1-2, with D unresolved. Germline values: CDR1 SGHNT, CDR2 YYREEE (reference sequence). V was clipped by 4 bases and J by 7 bases, with 23 bases between them. The CDR3 consists of 16 residues. CDR3 amino acids: CASSGGGFLGFGGYTF. CDR3 coding DNA: TGTGCCAGCAGCGGAGGAGGTTTTCTGGGATTTGGTGGCTACACCTTC.

The J gene is TRBJ2-1, the V gene TRBV11-3; D remains ambiguous. CDR1 and CDR2 from the germline V gene are SGHNT and YENEEA. Trimming removed 4 bases from V and 3 bases from J, with 13 bases in between. The CDR3 extends over 15 amino acids. CDR3 loop: CASSSLPGNYNEQFF. The CDR3 DNA is TGTGCCAGCAGCTCCCTTCCAGGCAACTACAATGAGCAGTTCTTC.

The chain combines TRBV5-6 with TRBJ1-3; TRBD1 agrees at 7 bases. Germline V CDR1 and CDR2: SGHDT, YYEEEE. With V trimmed by 6 bases and J by 8 bases, 11 bases remained unmatched. The CDR3 has 14 residues. The CDR3: CASNLRGLQDTIYF. The CDR3 region has the DNA TGTGCCAGCAACCTTAGGGGGCTGCAAGACACCATATATTTT.

CDR3 residues: CASSLSGSGNTIYF. The DNA of the CDR3 is TGTGCCAGCAGTTTATCAGGGAGTGGAAACACCATATATTTT. The chain combines TRBV27 with TRBJ1-3, with D unclear. There are 14 residues in the CDR3. Deletions cut 0 bases from V and 3 bases from J, with 6 bases between. In germline, CDR1 is MNHEY, CDR2 SMNVEV (reference sequence).

The V call is TRBV7-9, the J call TRBJ2-5; D perhaps matches TRBD1 (6 bases). The length of the CDR3 is 16 residues. Trimming took 0 bases from V and 1 from J, leaving 12 bases between them. Germline CDR1 and CDR2: SEHNR and FQNEAQ (reference sequence). The CDR3 is CASSLAKDSSQETQYF. CDR3 nucleotides: TGTGCCAGCAGCTTAGCTAAGGACAGCTCCCAAGAGACCCAGTACTTC.